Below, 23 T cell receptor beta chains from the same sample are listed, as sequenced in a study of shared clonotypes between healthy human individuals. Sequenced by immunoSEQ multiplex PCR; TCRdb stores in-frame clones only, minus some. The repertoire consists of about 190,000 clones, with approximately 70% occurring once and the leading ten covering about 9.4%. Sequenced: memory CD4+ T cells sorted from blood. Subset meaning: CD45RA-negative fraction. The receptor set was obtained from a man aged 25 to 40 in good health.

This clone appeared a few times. CDR3 sequence reads: CASSLFPGGPEDTQYF. The CDR3 DNA reads as TGTGCCAGCTCACTCTTCCCGGGAGGGCCAGAAGATACGCAGTATTTT. This sequence joins TRBV18 and TRBJ2-3, with 8 bases lining up with TRBD2. This CDR3 has 16 amino acids. J was trimmed by 5 bases and V by 4 bases; bases with no gene match: 11. The V gene's germline CDR1 is KGHSH and CDR2 LQKENI. The full variable domain, in which reference TRBV18 and TRBJ2-3 provide the parts outside the CDR3, is NAGVMQNPRHLVRRRGQEARLRCSPMKGHSHVYWYRQLPEEGLKFMVYLQKENIIDESGMPKERFSAEFPKEGPSILRIQQVVRGDSAAYFCASSLFPGGPEDTQYFGPGTRLTVL.

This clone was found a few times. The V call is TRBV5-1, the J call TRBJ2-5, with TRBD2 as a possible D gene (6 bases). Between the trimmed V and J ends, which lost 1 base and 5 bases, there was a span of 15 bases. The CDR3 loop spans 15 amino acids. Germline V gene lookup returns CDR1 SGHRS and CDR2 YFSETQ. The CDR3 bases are TGCGCCAGCAGCTTGATGTCGGGAGTGGCGGAGACCCAGTACTTC. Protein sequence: CASSLMSGVAETQYF.

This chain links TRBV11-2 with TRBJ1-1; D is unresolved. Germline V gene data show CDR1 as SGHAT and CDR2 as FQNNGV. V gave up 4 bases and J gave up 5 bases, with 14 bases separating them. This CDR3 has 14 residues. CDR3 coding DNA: TGTGCCAGCAGCTCCTCCACCGGGCTTACTGAAGCTTTCTTT. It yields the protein CASSSSTGLTEAFF.

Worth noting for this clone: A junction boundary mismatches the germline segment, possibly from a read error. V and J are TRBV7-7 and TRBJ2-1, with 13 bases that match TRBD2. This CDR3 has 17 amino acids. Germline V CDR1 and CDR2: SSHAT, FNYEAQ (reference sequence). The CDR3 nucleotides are TGTGCTAGCAGCCCTCAGACTAGCGGGAGGCCCTACAATGAGCAGTTCTTC. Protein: CASSPQTSGRPYNEQFF.

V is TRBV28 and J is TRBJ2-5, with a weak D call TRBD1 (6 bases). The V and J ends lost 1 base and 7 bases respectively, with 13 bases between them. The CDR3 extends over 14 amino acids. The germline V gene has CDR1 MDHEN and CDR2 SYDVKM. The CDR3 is CASSLSGAQGTQYF. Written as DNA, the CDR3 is TGTGCCAGCAGTTTATCAGGGGCGCAGGGGACCCAGTACTTC.

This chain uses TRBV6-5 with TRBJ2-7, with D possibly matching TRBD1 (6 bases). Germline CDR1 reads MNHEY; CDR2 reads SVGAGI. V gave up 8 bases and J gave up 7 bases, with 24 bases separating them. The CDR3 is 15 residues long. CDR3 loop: CASHRTDGTKREQYF. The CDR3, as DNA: TGTGCCAGCCACCGGACAGATGGTACTAAACGGGAGCAGTACTTC.

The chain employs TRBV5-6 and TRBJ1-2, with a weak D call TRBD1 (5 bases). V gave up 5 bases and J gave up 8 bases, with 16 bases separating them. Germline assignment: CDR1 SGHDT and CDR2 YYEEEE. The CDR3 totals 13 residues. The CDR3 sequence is CASRLDISRGYTF. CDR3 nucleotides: TGTGCCAGCAGACTGGACATTTCGAGGGGCTACACCTTC.

The CDR3 DNA sequence: TGCAGCGTTGGCGGACTCCAAAATCAAGAGACCCAGTACTTC. Amino acids: CSVGGLQNQETQYF. This chain links TRBV29-1 with TRBJ2-5; perhaps TRBD2 as D (5 bases). The CDR3 length is 14 residues. V was trimmed by 4 bases and J by 2 bases, leaving 14 bases between them. Germline V gives CDR1 SQVTM, CDR2 ANQGSEA.

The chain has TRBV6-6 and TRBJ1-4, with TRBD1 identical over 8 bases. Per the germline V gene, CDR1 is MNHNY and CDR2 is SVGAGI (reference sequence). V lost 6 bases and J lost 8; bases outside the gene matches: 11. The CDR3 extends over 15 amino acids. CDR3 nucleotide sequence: TGTGCCAGCAGCATGACAGGGGCGCCGGGGGAAAAACTGTTTTTT. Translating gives CASSMTGAPGEKLFF.

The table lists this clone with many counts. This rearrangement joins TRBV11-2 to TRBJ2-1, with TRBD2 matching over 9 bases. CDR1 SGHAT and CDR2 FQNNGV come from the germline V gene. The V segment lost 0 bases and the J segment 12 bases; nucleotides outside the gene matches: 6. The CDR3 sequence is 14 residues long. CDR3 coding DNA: TGTGCCAGCAGCTTAGACCGATGGGGACTAGCGCAGTTCTTC. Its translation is CASSLDRWGLAQFF.

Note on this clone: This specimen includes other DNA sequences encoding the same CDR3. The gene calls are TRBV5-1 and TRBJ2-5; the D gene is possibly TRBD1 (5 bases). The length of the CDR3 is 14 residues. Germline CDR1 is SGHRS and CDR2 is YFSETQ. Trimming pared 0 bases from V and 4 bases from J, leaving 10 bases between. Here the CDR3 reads CASSLAGQGETQYF. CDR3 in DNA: TGCGCCAGCAGCTTGGCCGGGCAGGGAGAGACCCAGTACTTC.

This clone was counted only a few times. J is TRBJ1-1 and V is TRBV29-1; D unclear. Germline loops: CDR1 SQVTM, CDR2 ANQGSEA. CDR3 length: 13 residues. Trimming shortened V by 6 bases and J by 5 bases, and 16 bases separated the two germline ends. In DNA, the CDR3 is TGCAGCGTGGTCGGATGGTTGGTAACTGAAGCTTTCTTT. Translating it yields CSVVGWLVTEAFF.

Written as DNA, the CDR3 is TGTGCCAGCAGCCCCGGTGGGGCGGGGGGCGATACGCAGTATTTT. This gives the protein CASSPGGAGGDTQYF. V gene TRBV28 combines with J gene TRBJ2-3, with 8 bases lining up with TRBD2. Germline V gene lookup returns CDR1 MDHEN and CDR2 SYDVKM. J lost 6 bases, V lost 6 bases, and 11 bases had no gene match. The CDR3 sequence is 15 residues long.

The CDR3 region is CASSLVRETQYF. The CDR3 DNA is TGTGCCAGCAGCTTAGTCCGAGAGACCCAGTACTTC. The chain is built from TRBV7-2 and TRBJ2-5; no firm D call. The CDR3 has 12 residues. Per germline, CDR1 SGHTA and CDR2 FQGNSA. V lost 1 base and J lost 4, with 4 bases in between.

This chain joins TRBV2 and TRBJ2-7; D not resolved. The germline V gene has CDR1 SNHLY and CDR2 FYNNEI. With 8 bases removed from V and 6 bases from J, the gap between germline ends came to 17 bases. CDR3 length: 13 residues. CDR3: CASAGSKGGEQYF. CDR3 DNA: TGTGCCAGCGCTGGTAGTAAGGGTGGCGAGCAGTACTTC.

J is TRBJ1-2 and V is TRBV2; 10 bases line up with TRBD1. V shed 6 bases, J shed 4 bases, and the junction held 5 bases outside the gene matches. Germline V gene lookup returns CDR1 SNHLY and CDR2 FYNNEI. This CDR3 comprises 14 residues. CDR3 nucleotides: TGTGCCAGCAGATCGGGACAGGGGATCTATGGCTACACCTTC. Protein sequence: CASRSGQGIYGYTF.

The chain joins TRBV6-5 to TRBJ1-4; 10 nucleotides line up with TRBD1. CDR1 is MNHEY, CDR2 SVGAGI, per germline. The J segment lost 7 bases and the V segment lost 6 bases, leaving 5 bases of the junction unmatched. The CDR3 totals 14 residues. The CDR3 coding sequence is TGTGCCAGCAGGGCGACAGGGGGCTCTGAAAAACTGTTTTTT. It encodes CASRATGGSEKLFF.

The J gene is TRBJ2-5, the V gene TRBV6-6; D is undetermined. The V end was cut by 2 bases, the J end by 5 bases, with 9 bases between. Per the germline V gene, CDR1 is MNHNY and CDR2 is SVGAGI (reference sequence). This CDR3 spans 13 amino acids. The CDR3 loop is CASSYGLGETQYF. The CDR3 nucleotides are TGTGCCAGCAGTTACGGGCTGGGGGAGACCCAGTACTTC.

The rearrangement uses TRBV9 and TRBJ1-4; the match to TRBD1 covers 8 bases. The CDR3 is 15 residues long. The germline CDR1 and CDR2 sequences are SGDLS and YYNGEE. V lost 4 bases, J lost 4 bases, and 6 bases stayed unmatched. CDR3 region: CASSWRDRLNEKLFF. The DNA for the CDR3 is TGTGCCAGCAGCTGGCGGGACAGGCTTAATGAAAAACTGTTTTTT. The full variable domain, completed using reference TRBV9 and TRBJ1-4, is DSGVTQTPKHLITATGQRVTLRCSPRSGDLSVYWYQQSLDQGLQFLIQYYNGEERAKGNILERFSAQQFPDLHSELNLSSLELGDSALYFCASSWRDRLNEKLFFGSGTQLSVL.

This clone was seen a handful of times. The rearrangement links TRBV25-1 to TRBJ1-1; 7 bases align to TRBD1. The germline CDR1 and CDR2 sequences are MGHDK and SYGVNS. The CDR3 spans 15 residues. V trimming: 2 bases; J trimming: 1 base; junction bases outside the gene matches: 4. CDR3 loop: CASSEQQGRNTEAFF. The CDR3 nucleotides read TGTGCCAGCAGTGAACAACAGGGGAGGAACACTGAAGCTTTCTTT.

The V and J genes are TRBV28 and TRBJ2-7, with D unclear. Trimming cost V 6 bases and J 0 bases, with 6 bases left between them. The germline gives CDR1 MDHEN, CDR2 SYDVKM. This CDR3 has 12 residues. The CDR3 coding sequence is TGTGCCAGCAGGGGCTCCTCCTACGAGCAGTACTTC. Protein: CASRGSSYEQYF.

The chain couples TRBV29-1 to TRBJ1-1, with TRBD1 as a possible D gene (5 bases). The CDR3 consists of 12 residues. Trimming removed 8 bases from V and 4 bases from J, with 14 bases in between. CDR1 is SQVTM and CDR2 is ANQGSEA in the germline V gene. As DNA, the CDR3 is TGCAGCACCCGATCAGGGATCACTGAAGCTTTCTTT. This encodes CSTRSGITEAFF.

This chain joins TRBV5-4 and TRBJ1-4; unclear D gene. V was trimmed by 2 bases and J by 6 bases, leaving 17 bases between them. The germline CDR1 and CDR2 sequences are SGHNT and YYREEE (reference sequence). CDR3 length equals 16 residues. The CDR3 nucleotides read TGTGCCAGCAGCTTAGGAGTAAGCGGGAGGGATGAAAAACTGTTTTTT. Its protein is CASSLGVSGRDEKLFF.